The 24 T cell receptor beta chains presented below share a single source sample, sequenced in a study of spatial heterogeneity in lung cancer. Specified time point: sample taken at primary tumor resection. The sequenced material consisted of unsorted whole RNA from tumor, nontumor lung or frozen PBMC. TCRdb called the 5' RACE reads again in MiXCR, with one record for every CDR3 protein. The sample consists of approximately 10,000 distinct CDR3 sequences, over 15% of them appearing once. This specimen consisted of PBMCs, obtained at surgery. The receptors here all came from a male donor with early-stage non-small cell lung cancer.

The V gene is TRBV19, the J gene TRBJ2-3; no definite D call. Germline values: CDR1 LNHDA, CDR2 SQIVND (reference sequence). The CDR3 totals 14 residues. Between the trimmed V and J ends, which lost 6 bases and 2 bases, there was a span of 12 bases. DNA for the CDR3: TGTGCCAGTAGGGTTGGCGGTAACACAGATACGCAGTATTTT. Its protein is CASRVGGNTDTQYF.

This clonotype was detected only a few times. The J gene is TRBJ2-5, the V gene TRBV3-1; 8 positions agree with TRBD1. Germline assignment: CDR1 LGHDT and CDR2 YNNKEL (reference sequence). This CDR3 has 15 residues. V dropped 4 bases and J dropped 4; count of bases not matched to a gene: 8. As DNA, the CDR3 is TGTGCCAGCAGCCCACTTACAGGGGGTGGAGAGACCCAGTACTTC. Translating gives CASSPLTGGGETQYF.

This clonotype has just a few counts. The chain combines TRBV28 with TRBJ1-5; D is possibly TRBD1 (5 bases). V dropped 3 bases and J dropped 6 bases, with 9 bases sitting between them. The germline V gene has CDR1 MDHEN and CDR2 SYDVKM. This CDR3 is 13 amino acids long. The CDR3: CASSLTTGQPQHF. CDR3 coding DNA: TGTGCCAGCAGTTTGACTACAGGTCAGCCCCAGCATTTT.

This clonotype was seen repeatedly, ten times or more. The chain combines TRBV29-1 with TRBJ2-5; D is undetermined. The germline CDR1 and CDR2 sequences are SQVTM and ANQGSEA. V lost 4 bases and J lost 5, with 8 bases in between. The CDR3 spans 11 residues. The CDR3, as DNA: TGCAGCGTTGTCCAAGTCGAGACCCAGTACTTC. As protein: CSVVQVETQYF.

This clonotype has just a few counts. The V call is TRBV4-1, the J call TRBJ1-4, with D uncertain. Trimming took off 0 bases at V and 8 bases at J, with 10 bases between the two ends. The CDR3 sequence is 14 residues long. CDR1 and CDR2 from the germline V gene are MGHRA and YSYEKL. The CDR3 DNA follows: TGCGCCAGCAGCCAAGATTTCCCTGAAGAAAAACTGTTTTTT. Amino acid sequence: CASSQDFPEEKLFF.

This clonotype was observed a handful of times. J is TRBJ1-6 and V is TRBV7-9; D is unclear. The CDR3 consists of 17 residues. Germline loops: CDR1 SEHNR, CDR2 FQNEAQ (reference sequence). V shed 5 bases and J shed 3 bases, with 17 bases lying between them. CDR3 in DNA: TGTGCCAGCAGCACTAATAGAGACGGAAGCTATAATTCACCCCTCCACTTT. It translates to CASSTNRDGSYNSPLHF.

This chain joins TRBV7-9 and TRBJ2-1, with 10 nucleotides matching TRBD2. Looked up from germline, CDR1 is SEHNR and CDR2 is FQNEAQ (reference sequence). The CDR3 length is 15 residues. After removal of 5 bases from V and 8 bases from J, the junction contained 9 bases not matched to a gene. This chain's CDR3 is CASSPPGLAFYEQFF. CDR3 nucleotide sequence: TGTGCCAGCAGCCCCCCGGGACTAGCGTTCTATGAGCAGTTCTTC.

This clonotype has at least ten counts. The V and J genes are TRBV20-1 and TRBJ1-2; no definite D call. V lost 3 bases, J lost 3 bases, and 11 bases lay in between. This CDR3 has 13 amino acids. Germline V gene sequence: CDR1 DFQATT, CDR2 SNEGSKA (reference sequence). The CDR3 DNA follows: TGCAGTGCTAGCCGGGTAGCATACTATGGCTACACCTTC. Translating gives CSASRVAYYGYTF.

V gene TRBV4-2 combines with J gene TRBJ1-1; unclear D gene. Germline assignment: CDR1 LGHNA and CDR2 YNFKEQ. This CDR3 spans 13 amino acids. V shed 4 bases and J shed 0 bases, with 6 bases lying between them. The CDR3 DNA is TGTGCCAGCAGCCCAGGACTGAACACTGAAGCTTTCTTT. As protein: CASSPGLNTEAFF.

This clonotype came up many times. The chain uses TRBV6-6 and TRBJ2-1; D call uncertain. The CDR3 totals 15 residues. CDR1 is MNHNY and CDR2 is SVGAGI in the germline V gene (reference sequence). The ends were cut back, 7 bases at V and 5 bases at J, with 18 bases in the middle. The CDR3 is CASTTRTQINNEQFF. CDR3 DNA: TGTGCCAGCACCACCCGGACGCAGATCAACAATGAGCAGTTCTTC.

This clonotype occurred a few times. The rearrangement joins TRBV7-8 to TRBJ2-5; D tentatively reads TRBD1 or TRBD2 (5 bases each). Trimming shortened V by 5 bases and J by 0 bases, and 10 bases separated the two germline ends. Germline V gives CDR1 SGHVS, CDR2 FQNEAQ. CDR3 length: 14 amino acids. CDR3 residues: CASSDRDHQETQYF. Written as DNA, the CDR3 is TGTGCCAGCAGCGACCGGGACCACCAAGAGACCCAGTACTTC.

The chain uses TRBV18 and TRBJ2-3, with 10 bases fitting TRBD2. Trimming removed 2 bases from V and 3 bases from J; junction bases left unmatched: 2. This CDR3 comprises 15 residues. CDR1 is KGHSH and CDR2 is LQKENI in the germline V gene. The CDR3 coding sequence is TGTGCCAGCTCACCAGAGGGACTAGCGACAGATACGCAGTATTTT. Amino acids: CASSPEGLATDTQYF. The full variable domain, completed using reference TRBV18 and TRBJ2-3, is NAGVMQNPRHLVRRRGQEARLRCSPMKGHSHVYWYRQLPEEGLKFMVYLQKENIIDESGMPKERFSAEFPKEGPSILRIQQVVRGDSAAYFCASSPEGLATDTQYFGPGTRLTVL.

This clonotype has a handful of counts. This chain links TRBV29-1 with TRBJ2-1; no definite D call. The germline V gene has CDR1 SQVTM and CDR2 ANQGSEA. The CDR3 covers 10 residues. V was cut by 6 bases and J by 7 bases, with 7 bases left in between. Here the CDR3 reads CSVGVNEQFF. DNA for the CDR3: TGCAGCGTCGGCGTTAATGAGCAGTTCTTC.

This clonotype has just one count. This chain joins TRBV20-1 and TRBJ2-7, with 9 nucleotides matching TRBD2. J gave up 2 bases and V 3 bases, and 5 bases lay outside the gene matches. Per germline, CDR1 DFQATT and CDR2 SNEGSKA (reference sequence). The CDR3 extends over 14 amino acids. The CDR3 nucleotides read TGCAGTGCTAGTAGCGGGAGAGGGACCTACGAGCAGTACTTC. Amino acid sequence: CSASSGRGTYEQYF.

CDR3: CASSSGLAGFYEQYF. DNA of the CDR3: TGTGCCAGCAGTTCTGGACTAGCGGGATTCTACGAGCAGTACTTC. The chain carries TRBV12-3 or TRBV12-4 and TRBJ2-7; TRBD2 matches 12 bases. The CDR3 has 15 residues. J was trimmed by 3 bases and V by 4 bases; bases with no gene match: 4.

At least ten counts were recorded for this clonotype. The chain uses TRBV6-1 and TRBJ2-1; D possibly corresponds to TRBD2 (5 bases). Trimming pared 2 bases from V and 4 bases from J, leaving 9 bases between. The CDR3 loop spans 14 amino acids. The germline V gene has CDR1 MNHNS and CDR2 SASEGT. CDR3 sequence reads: CASSEMTGYNEQFF. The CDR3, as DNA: TGTGCCAGCAGTGAAATGACGGGATACAATGAGCAGTTCTTC.

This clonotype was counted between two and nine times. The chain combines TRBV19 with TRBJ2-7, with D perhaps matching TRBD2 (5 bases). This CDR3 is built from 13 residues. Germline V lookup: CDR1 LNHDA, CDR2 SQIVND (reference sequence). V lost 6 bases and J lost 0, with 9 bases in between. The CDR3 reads CASSPGVSYEQYF. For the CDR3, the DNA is TGTGCCAGTAGCCCCGGGGTCTCCTACGAGCAGTACTTC.

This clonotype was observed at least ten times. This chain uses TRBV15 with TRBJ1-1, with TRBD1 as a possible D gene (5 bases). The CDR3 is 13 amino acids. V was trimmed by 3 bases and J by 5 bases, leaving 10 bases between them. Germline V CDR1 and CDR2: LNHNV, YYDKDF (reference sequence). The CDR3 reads CATSSQGYTEAFF. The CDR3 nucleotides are TGTGCCACCAGCAGTCAGGGATATACTGAAGCTTTCTTT.

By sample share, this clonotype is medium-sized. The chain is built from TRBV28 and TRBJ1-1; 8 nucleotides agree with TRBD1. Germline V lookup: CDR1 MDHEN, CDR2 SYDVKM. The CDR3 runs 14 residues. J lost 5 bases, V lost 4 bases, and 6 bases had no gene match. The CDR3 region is CASSSLTGGTEAFF. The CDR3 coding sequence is TGTGCCAGCAGTTCACTAACAGGGGGAACTGAAGCTTTCTTT.

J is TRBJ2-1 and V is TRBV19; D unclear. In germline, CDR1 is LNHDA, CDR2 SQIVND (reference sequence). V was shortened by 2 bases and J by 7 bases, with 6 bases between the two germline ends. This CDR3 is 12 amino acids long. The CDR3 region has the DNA TGTGCCAGTAGTATATATCGGAATGAGCAGTTCTTC. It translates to CASSIYRNEQFF. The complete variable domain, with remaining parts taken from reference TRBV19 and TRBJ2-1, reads DGGITQSPKYLFRKEGQNVTLSCEQNLNHDAMYWYRQDPGQGLRLIYYSQIVNDFQKGDIAEGYSVSREKKESFPLTVTSAQKNPTAFYLCASSIYRNEQFFGPGTRLTVL.

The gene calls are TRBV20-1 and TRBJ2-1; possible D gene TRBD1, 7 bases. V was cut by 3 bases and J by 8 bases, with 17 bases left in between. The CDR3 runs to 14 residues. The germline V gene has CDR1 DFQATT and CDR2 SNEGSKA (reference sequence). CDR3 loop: CSARWQGGADEQFF. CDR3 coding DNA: TGCAGTGCTAGGTGGCAGGGGGGCGCCGATGAGCAGTTCTTC.

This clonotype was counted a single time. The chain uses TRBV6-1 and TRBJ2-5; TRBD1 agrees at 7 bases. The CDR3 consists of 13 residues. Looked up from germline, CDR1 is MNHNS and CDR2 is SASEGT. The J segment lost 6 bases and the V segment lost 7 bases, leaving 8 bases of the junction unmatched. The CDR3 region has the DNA TGTGCCAGCAAACGCCAGGGGGTACAGACCCAGTACTTC. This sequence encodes CASKRQGVQTQYF.

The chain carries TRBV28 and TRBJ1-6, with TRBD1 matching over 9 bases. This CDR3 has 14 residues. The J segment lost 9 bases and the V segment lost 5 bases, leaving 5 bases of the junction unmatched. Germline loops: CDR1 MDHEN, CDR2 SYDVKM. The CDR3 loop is CASSPGQGFSPLHF. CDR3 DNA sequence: TGTGCCAGCAGTCCGGGACAGGGCTTTTCACCCCTCCACTTT. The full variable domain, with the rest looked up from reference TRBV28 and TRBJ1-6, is DVKVTQSSRYLVKRTGEKVFLECVQDMDHENMFWYRQDPGLGLRLIYFSYDVKMKEKGDIPEGYSVSREKKERFSLILESASTNQTSMYLCASSPGQGFSPLHFGNGTRLTVT.

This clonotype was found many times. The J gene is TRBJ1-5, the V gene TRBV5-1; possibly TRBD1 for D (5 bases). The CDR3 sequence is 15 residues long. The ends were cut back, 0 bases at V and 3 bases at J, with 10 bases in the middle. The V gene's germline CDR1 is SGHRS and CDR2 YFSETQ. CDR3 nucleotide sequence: TGCGCCAGCAGCTTGGACGGGGCTTACAATCAGCCCCAGCATTTT. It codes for CASSLDGAYNQPQHF.